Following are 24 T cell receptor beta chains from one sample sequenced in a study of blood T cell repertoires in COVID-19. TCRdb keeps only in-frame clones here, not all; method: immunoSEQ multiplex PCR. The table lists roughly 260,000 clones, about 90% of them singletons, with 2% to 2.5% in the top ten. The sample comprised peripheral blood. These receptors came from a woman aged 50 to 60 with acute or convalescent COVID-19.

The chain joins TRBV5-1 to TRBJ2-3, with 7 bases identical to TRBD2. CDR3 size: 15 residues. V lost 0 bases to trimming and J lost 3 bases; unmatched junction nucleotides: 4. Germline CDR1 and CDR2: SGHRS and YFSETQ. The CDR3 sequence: CASSLGGSRTDTQYF. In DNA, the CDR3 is TGCGCCAGCAGCTTGGGCGGGAGTAGGACAGATACGCAGTATTTT.

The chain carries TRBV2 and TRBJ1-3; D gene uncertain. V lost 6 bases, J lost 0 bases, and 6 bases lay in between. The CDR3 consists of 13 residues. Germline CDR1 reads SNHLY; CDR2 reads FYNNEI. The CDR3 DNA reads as TGTGCCAGCAGGAGGGACTCTGGAAACACCATATATTTT. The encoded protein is CASRRDSGNTIYF.

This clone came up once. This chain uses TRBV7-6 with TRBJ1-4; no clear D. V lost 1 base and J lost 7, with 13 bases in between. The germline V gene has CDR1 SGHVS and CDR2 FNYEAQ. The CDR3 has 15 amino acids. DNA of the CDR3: TGTGCCAGCAGCTTAGACCCATCGGCGGGTGAAAAACTGTTTTTT. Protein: CASSLDPSAGEKLFF.

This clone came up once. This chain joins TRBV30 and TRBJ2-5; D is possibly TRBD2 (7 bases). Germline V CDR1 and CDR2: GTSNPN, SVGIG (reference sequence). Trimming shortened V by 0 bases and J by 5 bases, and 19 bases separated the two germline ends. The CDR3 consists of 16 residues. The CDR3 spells CAWSVGRDITRETQYF. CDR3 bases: TGTGCCTGGAGTGTAGGGAGGGACATAACCAGGGAGACCCAGTACTTC.

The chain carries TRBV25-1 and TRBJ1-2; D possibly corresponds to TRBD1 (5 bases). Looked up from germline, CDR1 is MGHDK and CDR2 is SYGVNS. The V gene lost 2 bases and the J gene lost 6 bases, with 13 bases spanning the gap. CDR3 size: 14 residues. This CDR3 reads CASSENRWGDGYTF. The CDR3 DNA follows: TGTGCCAGCAGTGAAAACCGTTGGGGCGATGGCTACACCTTC.

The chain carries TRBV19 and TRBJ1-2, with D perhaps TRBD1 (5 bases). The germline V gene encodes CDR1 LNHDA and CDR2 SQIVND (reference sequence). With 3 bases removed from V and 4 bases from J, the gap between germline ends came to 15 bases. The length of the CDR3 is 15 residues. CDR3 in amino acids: CASSMEGRVIYGYTF. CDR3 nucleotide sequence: TGTGCCAGTAGTATGGAGGGCAGGGTGATCTATGGCTACACCTTC.

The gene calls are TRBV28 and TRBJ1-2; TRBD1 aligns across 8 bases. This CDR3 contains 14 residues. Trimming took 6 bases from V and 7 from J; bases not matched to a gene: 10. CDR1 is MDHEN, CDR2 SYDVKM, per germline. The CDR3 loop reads CASRYTDRVGGYTF. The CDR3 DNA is TGTGCCAGCAGATATACGGACAGGGTTGGTGGCTACACCTTC.

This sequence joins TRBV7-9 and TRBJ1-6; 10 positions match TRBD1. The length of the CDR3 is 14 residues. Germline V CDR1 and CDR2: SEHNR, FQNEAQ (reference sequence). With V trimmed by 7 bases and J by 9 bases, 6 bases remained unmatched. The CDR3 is CASTAGTGVSPLHF. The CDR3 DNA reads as TGTGCCAGCACTGCCGGGACAGGGGTTTCACCCCTCCACTTT.

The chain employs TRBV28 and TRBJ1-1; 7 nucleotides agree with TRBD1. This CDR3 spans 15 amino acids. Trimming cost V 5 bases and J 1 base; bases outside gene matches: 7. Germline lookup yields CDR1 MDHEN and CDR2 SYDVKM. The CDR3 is CASSLYRGRNTEAFF. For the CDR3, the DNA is TGTGCCAGCAGTCTCTACAGGGGCCGGAACACTGAAGCTTTCTTT.

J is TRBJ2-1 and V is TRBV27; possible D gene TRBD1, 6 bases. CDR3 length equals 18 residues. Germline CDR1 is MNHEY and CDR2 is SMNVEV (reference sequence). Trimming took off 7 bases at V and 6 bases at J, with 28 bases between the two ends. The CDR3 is CASMGVSMGTKVGNEQFF. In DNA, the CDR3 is TGTGCCAGCATGGGGGTATCAATGGGGACAAAGGTAGGCAATGAGCAGTTCTTC.

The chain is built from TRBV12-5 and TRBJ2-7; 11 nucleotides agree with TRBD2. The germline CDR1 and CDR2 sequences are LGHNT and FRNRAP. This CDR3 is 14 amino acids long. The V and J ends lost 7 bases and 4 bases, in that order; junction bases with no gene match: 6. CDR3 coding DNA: TGTGCTAGTGCCTTAGCGGGAGGGTCGTACGAGCAGTACTTC. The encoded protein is CASALAGGSYEQYF. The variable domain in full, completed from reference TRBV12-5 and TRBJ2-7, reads DARVTQTPRHKVTEMGQEVTMRCQPILGHNTVFWYRQTMMQGLELLAYFRNRAPLDDSGMPKDRFSAEMPDATLATLKIQPSEPRDSAVYFCASALAGGSYEQYFGPGTRLTVT.

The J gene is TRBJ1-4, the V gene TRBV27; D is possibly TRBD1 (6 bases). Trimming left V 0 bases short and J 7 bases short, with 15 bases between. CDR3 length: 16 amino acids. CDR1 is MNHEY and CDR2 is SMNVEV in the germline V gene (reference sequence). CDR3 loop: CASSLSWAGDAEKLFF. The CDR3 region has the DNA TGTGCCAGCAGTTTATCATGGGCAGGGGATGCTGAAAAACTGTTTTTT.

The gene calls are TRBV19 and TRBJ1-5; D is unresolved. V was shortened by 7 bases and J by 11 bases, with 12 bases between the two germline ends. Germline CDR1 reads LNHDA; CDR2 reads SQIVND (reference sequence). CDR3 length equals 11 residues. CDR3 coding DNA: TGTGCCAGTACCATGGAGGGATCCCAGCATTTT. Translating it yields CASTMEGSQHF.

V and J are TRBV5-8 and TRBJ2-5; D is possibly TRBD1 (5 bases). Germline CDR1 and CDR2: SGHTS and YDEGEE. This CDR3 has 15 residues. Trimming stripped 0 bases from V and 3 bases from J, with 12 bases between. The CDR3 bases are TGTGCCAGCAGCTTGGCGACCGCAGGGAAAGAGACCCAGTACTTC. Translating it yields CASSLATAGKETQYF.

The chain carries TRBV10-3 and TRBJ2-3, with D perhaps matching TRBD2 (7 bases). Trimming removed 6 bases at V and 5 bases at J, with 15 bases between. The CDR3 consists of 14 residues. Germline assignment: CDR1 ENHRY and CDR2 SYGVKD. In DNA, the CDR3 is TGTGCCATCAGCTCGGGGGGCCCCGGAGATACGCAGTATTTT. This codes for CAISSGGPGDTQYF.

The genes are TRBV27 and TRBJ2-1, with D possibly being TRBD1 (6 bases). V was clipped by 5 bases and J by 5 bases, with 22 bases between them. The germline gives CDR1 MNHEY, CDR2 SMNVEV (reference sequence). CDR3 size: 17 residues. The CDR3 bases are TGTGCCAGCAGTGGGTGGACAGCACGCGGAAGCAACAATGAGCAGTTCTTC. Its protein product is CASSGWTARGSNNEQFF.

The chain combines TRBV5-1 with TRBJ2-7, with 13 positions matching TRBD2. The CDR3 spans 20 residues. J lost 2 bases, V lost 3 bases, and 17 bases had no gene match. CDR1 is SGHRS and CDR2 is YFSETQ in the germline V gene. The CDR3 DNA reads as TGCGCCAGCAGCTCGACCCACACTAGCGGGAGGGCCCTCGGGACCTACGAGCAGTACTTC. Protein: CASSSTHTSGRALGTYEQYF.

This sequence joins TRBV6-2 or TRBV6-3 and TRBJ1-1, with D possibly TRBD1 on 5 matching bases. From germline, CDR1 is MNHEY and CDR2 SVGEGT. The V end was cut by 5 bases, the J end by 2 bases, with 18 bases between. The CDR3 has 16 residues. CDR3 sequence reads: CASSTDSSPVNTEAFF. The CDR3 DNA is TGTGCCAGCAGTACCGACAGTTCCCCGGTCAACACTGAAGCTTTCTTT.

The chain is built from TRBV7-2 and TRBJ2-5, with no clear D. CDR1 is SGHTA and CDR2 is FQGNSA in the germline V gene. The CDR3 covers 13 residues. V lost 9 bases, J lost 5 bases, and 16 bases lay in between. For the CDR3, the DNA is TGTGCCAGACGGGTAGTTCCTCTCGAGACCCAGTACTTC. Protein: CARRVVPLETQYF. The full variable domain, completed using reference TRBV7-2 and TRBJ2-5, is GAGVSQSPSNKVTEKGKDVELRCDPISGHTALYWYRQSLGQGLEFLIYFQGNSAPDKSGLPSDRFSAERTGGSVSTLTIQRTQQEDSAVYLCARRVVPLETQYFGPGTRLLVL.

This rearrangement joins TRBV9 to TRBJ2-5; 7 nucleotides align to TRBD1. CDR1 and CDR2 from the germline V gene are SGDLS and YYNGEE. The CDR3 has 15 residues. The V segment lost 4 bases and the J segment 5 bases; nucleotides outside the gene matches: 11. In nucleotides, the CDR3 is TGTGCCAGCAGCCCCCGACAGGGTATGGGGGAGACCCAGTACTTC. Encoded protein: CASSPRQGMGETQYF.

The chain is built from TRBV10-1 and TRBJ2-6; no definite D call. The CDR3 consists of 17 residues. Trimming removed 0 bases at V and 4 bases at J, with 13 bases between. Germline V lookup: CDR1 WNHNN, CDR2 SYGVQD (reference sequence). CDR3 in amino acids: CASSESASLSGANVLTF. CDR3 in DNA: TGCGCCAGCAGTGAGTCTGCTAGTTTATCAGGGGCCAACGTCCTGACTTTC.

The CDR3 DNA reads as TGTGCCAGCTTCGGGACAGGGGACAAGGGGACTAACTATGGCTACACCTTC. It codes for CASFGTGDKGTNYGYTF. This sequence joins TRBV2 and TRBJ1-2, with 10 bases aligning to TRBD1. This CDR3 is 17 amino acids long. Germline V gives CDR1 SNHLY, CDR2 FYNNEI. V was clipped by 8 bases and J by 0 bases; unmatched bases: 12. Based on the CDR3 plus reference TRBV2 and TRBJ1-2, the full variable domain is EPEVTQTPSHQVTQMGQEVILRCVPISNHLYFYWYRQILGQKVEFLVSFYNNEISEKSEIFDDQFSVERPDGSNFTLKIRSTKLEDSAMYFCASFGTGDKGTNYGYTFGSGTRLTVV.

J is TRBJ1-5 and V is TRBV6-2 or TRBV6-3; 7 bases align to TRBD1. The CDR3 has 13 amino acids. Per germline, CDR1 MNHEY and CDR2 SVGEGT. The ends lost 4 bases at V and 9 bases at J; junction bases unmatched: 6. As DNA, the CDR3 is TGTGCCAGCAGTTTGGACAGGCTACGGCCCCAGCATTTT. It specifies CASSLDRLRPQHF.

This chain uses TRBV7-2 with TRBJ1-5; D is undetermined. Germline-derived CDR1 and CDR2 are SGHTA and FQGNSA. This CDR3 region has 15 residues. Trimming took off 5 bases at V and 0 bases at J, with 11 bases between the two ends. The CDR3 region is CASSPGSYSNQPQHF. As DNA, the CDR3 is TGTGCCAGCAGCCCCGGGTCTTATAGCAATCAGCCCCAGCATTTT.